This TCR beta chain came from a study of identical twins. The study's findings and limits: Beta out-of-frame sequences displayed a weaker excess of sharing between twins. Abundant beta clonotypes from cord blood bore fewer insertions; memory repertoires lacked this pattern.

A note on this clonotype: Antigen: not known.

Healthy Caucasians alone served as donors. Unique molecular identifiers were in the cDNA, with template-switch universal primer binding. One entry per CDR3 protein, called by TCRdb with MiXCR from the 5' RACE reads. The data hold about 500,000 distinct CDR3 sequences, with approximately 15% observed a single time. The V gene lost 5 bases and the J gene lost 2 bases, with 12 bases spanning the gap. CDR3 length: 14 amino acids. CDR1 and CDR2 (germline): SGHTA, FQGNSA. The sample was also linked to a second study, of yellow fever vaccine responses in identical twins.

The TCR originated in a woman younger than 30 in good health. The chain combines TRBV7-2 with TRBJ2-5; the D is unclear. The sample consisted of CD4+ T cells sorted from blood. CDR3 coding DNA: TGTGCCAGCAGCCCTACAGTAAAACAAGAGACCCAGTACTTC. It encodes CASSPTVKQETQYF.